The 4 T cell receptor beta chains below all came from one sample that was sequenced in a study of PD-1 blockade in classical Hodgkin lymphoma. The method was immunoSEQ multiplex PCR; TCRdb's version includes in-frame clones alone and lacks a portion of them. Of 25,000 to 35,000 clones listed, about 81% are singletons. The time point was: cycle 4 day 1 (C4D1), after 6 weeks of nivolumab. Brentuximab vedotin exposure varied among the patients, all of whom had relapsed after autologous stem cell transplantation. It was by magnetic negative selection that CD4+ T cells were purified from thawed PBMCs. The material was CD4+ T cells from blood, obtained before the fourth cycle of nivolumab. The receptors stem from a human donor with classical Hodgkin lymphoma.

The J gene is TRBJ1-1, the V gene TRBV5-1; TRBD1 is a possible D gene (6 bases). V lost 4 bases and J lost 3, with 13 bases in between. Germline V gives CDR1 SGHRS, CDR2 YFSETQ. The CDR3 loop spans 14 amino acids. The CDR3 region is CASSKQGGDTEAFF. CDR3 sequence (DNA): TGCGCCAGCAGCAAACAGGGAGGGGACACTGAAGCTTTCTTT.

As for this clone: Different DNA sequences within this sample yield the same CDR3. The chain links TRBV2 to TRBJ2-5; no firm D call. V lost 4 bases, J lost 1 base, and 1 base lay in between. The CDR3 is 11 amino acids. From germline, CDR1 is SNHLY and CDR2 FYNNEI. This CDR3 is CASSVQETQYF. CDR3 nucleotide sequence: TGTGCCAGCAGTGTCCAAGAGACCCAGTACTTC.

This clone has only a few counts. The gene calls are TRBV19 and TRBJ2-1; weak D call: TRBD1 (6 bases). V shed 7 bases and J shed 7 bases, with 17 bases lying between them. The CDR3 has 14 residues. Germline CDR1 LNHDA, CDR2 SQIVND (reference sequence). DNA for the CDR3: TGTGCCAGTAACAAGGGGCAGAGGGGGAATGAGCAGTTCTTC. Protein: CASNKGQRGNEQFF.

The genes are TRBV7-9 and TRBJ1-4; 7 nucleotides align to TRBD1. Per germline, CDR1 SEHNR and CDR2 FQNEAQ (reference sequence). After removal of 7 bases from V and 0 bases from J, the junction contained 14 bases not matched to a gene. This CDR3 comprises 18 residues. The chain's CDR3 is CASNRGVRGPSTNEKLFF. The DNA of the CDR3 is TGTGCCAGCAACCGCGGAGTGAGGGGGCCCTCAACTAATGAAAAACTGTTTTTT.